These 17 T cell receptor beta chains came from one sample sequenced in a study of response to subunit inactivated influenza vaccine. TCRdb reprocessed the RT-PCR reads via MiXCR and lists one record per CDR3 protein. The sample holds about 530,000 distinct CDR3 sequences, 12% seen once. The specimen comprised PBMCs from blood, sampled on the day of vaccination. The source of these receptors is a man aged 45 to 65 who received an inactivated influenza vaccine.

The chain employs TRBV4-2 and TRBJ2-5; 9 positions agree with TRBD2. V was pared by 4 bases and J by 5 bases, with 23 bases of the junction left unmatched. There are 20 residues in the CDR3. In germline, CDR1 is LGHNA, CDR2 YNFKEQ. The CDR3 reads CASSPSRTGVSGGRLETQYF. CDR3 in DNA: TGTGCCAGCAGCCCCTCTAGGACCGGGGTCAGCGGGGGGCGTTTGGAGACCCAGTACTTC.

The chain couples TRBV7-2 to TRBJ2-3; D gene unclear. There are 12 residues in the CDR3. The V gene's germline CDR1 is SGHTA and CDR2 FQGNSA. Between the trimmed V and J ends, which lost 6 bases and 6 bases, there was a span of 10 bases. CDR3 nucleotides: TGTGCCAGCAGATTTGGTGGTGATACGCAGTATTTT. Encoded protein: CASRFGGDTQYF.

In its sample, this clonotype was seen a few times. This chain joins TRBV11-2 and TRBJ2-7; D is possibly TRBD2 (5 bases). Deletions cut 5 bases from V and 4 bases from J, with 12 bases between. Per the germline V gene, CDR1 is SGHAT and CDR2 is FQNNGV. The CDR3 spans 13 residues. As DNA, the CDR3 is TGTGCCAGCAGCCCCCGGGGTCAGTACGAGCAGTACTTC. Translating gives CASSPRGQYEQYF.

This clonotype was picked up many times. The J gene is TRBJ2-1, the V gene TRBV12-3 or TRBV12-4; 9 bases line up with TRBD2. The ends lost 6 bases at V and 0 bases at J; junction bases unmatched: 3. This CDR3 has 15 residues. CDR3 nucleotide sequence: TGTGCCAGCAGGCAAGCGGGAGGCTCCTACAATGAGCAGTTCTTC. Translation gives CASRQAGGSYNEQFF.

The gene calls are TRBV5-1 and TRBJ2-1; possible D gene TRBD2, 5 bases. CDR3 length: 14 amino acids. Germline-derived CDR1 and CDR2 are SGHRS and YFSETQ. The ends were cut back, 4 bases at V and 9 bases at J, with 17 bases in the middle. In nucleotides, the CDR3 is TGCGCCAGCAGCGCACAACTAGTTTCCAGTGAGCAGTTCTTC. Translation gives CASSAQLVSSEQFF.

Concerning this clonotype: Relative to the germline gene, one junction end is altered; a read error may explain this. This rearrangement joins TRBV20-1 to TRBJ2-1, with TRBD1 matching 10 bases. This CDR3 is 15 amino acids long. In germline, CDR1 is DFQATT, CDR2 SNEGSKA (reference sequence). CDR3 protein: CTARAGTGARDEQFF. The CDR3 DNA follows: TGCACTGCTAGAGCCGGGACAGGGGCGCGGGATGAGCAGTTCTTC.

A few counts support this clonotype. This rearrangement joins TRBV11-2 to TRBJ2-7; 8 nucleotides align to TRBD1. Losses at the gene ends were 5 bases for V and 4 bases for J; bases not matched to a gene: 13. The CDR3 contains 16 residues. Germline V gives CDR1 SGHAT, CDR2 FQNNGV. CDR3 sequence: CASSQGQGYPVYEQYF. The CDR3 bases are TGTGCCAGCAGCCAAGGACAGGGCTACCCGGTGTACGAGCAGTACTTC.

The chain combines TRBV9 with TRBJ2-2; 11 bases align to TRBD1. The V and J ends lost 3 bases and 4 bases, in that order; junction bases with no gene match: 5. CDR1 and CDR2 from the germline V gene are SGDLS and YYNGEE. The CDR3 extends over 16 amino acids. The CDR3 coding sequence is TGTGCCAGCAGCGCCGTGGGACAGGGGGTCACCGGGGAGCTGTTTTTT. Protein sequence: CASSAVGQGVTGELFF.

This chain connects TRBV24-1 to TRBJ2-7; D tentatively reads TRBD1 or TRBD2 (5 bases each). This CDR3 comprises 13 residues. V gave up 5 bases and J gave up 4 bases, with 11 bases separating them. Germline loops: CDR1 KGHDR, CDR2 SFDVKD. The CDR3 DNA reads TGTGCCACCAGTGCGTGGGACGGGTACGAGCAGTACTTC. This sequence encodes CATSAWDGYEQYF.

This sequence joins TRBV6-4 and TRBJ2-1, with 9 nucleotides matching TRBD2. Germline trimming cut 1 base from V and 7 bases from J; bases unmatched to any gene: 8. This CDR3 has 16 residues. The germline CDR1 and CDR2 sequences are MRHNA and SNTAGT. This CDR3 reads CASSDLGSGRKNEQFF. DNA for the CDR3: TGTGCCAGCAGTGACTTGGGTAGCGGGAGAAAAAATGAGCAGTTCTTC.

Notes on this clonotype: The junction does not match germline at one end; this may be a read error. The chain has TRBV4-1 and TRBJ2-5; 13 nucleotides align to TRBD2. The germline gives CDR1 MGHRA, CDR2 YSYEKL. The CDR3 is 16 amino acids. CDR3 loop: CASSQGTSGGQDTQYF. The CDR3 DNA reads as TGCGCCAGCAGCCAAGGGACTAGCGGGGGTCAAGATACCCAGTACTTC.

This clonotype was seen more than once but under ten times. The chain is built from TRBV3-1 and TRBJ2-3, with 7 bases matching TRBD2. Germline V CDR1 and CDR2: LGHDT, YNNKEL (reference sequence). V gave up 4 bases and J gave up 1 base; unmatched junction bases: 8. This CDR3 is built from 16 residues. The CDR3 sequence is CASSLLPSGGTDTQYF. The CDR3 DNA reads as TGTGCCAGCAGCCTCCTCCCCAGCGGGGGCACAGATACGCAGTATTTT.

The genes are TRBV19 and TRBJ2-7; D unclear. CDR1 and CDR2 from the germline V gene are LNHDA and SQIVND (reference sequence). CDR3 size: 11 residues. V lost 10 bases and J lost 2, with 9 bases in between. The CDR3 loop reads CATRGPYEQYF. The CDR3 DNA reads as TGTGCCACCCGTGGTCCCTACGAGCAGTACTTC.

This clonotype was seen many times. The rearrangement links TRBV6-5 to TRBJ2-7, with unresolved D. Trimming stripped 0 bases from V and 0 bases from J, with 9 bases between. Germline CDR1 and CDR2: MNHEY and SVGAGI. The CDR3 covers 15 residues. The CDR3 nucleotides are TGTGCCAGCAGTTACTCAGCAGGAAGCTCCTACGAGCAGTACTTC. It translates to CASSYSAGSSYEQYF.

This clonotype was counted only a few times. CDR3 region: CASSPVSTGELFF. The DNA for the CDR3 is TGTGCCAGCAGCCCCGTATCCACCGGGGAGCTGTTTTTT. The J gene is TRBJ2-2, the V gene TRBV11-2; D unresolved. The ends were cut back, 5 bases at V and 4 bases at J, with 8 bases in the middle. Looked up from germline, CDR1 is SGHAT and CDR2 is FQNNGV. This CDR3 contains 13 residues. Looking up the rest from reference TRBV11-2 and TRBJ2-2 gives the full variable domain: EAGVAQSPRYKIIEKRQSVAFWCNPISGHATLYWYQQILGQGPKLLIQFQNNGVVDDSQLPKDRFSAERLKGVDSTLKIQPAKLEDSAVYLCASSPVSTGELFFGEGSRLTVL.

V gene TRBV10-3 combines with J gene TRBJ2-1, with 10 bases identical to TRBD2. With 8 bases clipped from V and 9 bases from J, the junction kept 16 bases outside the gene matches. The CDR3 runs to 16 residues. Germline V gives CDR1 ENHRY, CDR2 SYGVKD. For the CDR3, the DNA is TGTGCCATCGGTCTTGCTCGGGCTAGCGGGGGTGCTGAGCAGTTCTTC. Protein sequence: CAIGLARASGGAEQFF.

The chain employs TRBV20-1 and TRBJ2-1; D is possibly TRBD2 (5 bases). V was clipped by 6 bases and J by 3 bases, with 15 bases between them. Germline V gene data show CDR1 as DFQATT and CDR2 as SNEGSKA (reference sequence). The CDR3 spans 14 residues. The CDR3 here is CSAVRGRLYNEQFF. DNA for the CDR3: TGCAGTGCAGTAAGAGGGAGACTCTACAATGAGCAGTTCTTC.